This T cell receptor beta chain was sequenced for a study of T cells in Graves' hyperthyroidism and ophthalmopathy. Trimming removed 7 bases from V and 5 bases from J; junction bases left unmatched: 5. The CDR3 sequence is 15 residues long. CDR1 and CDR2 from the germline V gene are SNHLY and FYNNEI. Amplification of TCR beta CDR3 regions used RNA as the template. When the TCR CDR3 underwent first-round RT-PCR, the HTBI primer set was used. Each CDR3 protein gets one entry after TCRdb re-called the multiplex PCR reads with MiXCR. The sample carries about 350,000 distinct CDR3 sequences, about 15% recorded once. Study-wide results and limits: A 13 V-J model separated ophthalmopathy from stable hyperthyroidism.

Points on this clonotype: Antigen unknown.

Fresh peripheral blood, under 13 ml, was the source of the PBMCs. The sequence was obtained from a woman in her twenties or thirties with Graves' hyperthyroidism. The chain is built from TRBV2 and TRBJ1-6; 10 nucleotides match TRBD1. Sequencing input: blood. As DNA, the CDR3 is TGTGCCAGCACCCGGGACAGGGGAGATAATTCACCCCTCCACTTT. It codes for CASTRDRGDNSPLHF.